Here is one T cell receptor (beta chain) with its context. Its antigen is currently unknown. The V gene end was trimmed by 3 bases and the J gene end by 5 bases; junction bases not matched to a gene: 3. The CDR3 has 14 amino acids. Germline values: CDR1 MNHEY, CDR2 SMNVEV (reference sequence). This record comes from a study of blood T cells in healthy people across ages. Points from the study as a whole: The study could not conclusively compare naive and antigen-experienced cells, given its unsorted PBMCs. Older age went with lower TCR beta diversity per million T cells, in a roughly linear way. From one million sequenced T cells, diversity estimates were lower bounds.

Next came a second PCR, run for about 6 to 12 cycles, which used a sample-barcoded 5' primer along with a J-beta primer mix. Researchers report that each sample yielded at least 2.5 million CDR3-containing paired-end reads. TCRdb used MiXCR to reprocess the 5' RACE reads, holding one entry per CDR3 protein. Among 600,000 to 800,000 distinct CDR3 sequences listed, about 51% were seen once. The sequence was obtained from a woman over 75 in good health. Input material: blood. This chain connects TRBV27 to TRBJ2-1; 8 bases line up with TRBD1. Here the CDR3 reads CASSFVDRDNEQFF. CDR3 DNA sequence: TGTGCCAGCAGTTTTGTGGACAGGGACAATGAGCAGTTCTTC.